This TCR beta chain comes out of a study of blood T cell repertoires in COVID-19. In the authors' methods: Using reference gene primer amplification, nucleated cell counts were estimated. Measured with immunoSEQ multiplex PCR; TCRdb has only the in-frame clones, and not every one. That table gives V, J and clone size, and the DNA gave D and trimming. The sample consists of some 250,000 clones, 85% to 90% of them appearing once. Trimming cost V 7 bases and J 4 bases; bases outside gene matches: 6. Germline CDR1 is SQVTM and CDR2 is ANQGSEA. The CDR3 spans 13 residues. Those who participated ranged in age from about 18 to 89 years and resided in about two dozen US areas. Donors in Cohort 3 counted as recovered after two negative PCRs, clearance, or symptom resolution.

This TCR came from a middle-aged man who had recovered from COVID-19. V is TRBV29-1 and J is TRBJ2-7, with 11 bases aligning to TRBD1. Sequenced material: PBMCs or T cells enriched from blood (not recorded which). The CDR3 reads CSASGTGGYEQYF. CDR3 DNA sequence: TGCAGCGCCTCCGGGACAGGGGGGTACGAGCAGTACTTC.